These 26 T cell receptor beta chains came from one sample sequenced in a study of T cell repertoires in cytomegalovirus infection. TCRdb recomputed calls from the reads with MiXCR, one row per CDR3 protein. The table shows a few hundred thousand distinct CDR3 sequences, with around a sixth occurring only once. Sequencing was performed on PBMCs. The receptor set was obtained from a human donor in good health (CMV status not recorded). Some clones in this sample may be carry-over from other donors' samples.

Many counts were recorded for this clonotype. The rearrangement uses TRBV6-5 and TRBJ1-4; D is unclear. The CDR3 is made up of 16 amino acids. The V gene's germline CDR1 is MNHEY and CDR2 SVGAGI. V lost 5 bases and J lost 2, with 15 bases in between. In nucleotides, the CDR3 is TGTGCCAGCAGTCGTGGTTCCCTGGCTACTAATGAAAAACTGTTTTTT. The encoded protein is CASSRGSLATNEKLFF.

A few counts support this clonotype. The chain is built from TRBV10-2 and TRBJ1-1; D gene unclear. Between the trimmed V and J ends, which lost 8 bases and 0 bases, there was a span of 10 bases. CDR3 length: 13 amino acids. Germline assignment: CDR1 WSHSY and CDR2 SAAADI. CDR3 DNA: TGCGCCAGCGGCCGTGAGATGAACACTGAAGCTTTCTTT. Protein product: CASGREMNTEAFF.

V is TRBV19 and J is TRBJ1-4; D unresolved. The V gene's germline CDR1 is LNHDA and CDR2 SQIVND (reference sequence). CDR3 length: 14 residues. V was trimmed by 5 bases and J by 5 bases, leaving 12 bases between them. CDR3 coding DNA: TGTGCCAGTAGTGACCGGGATCGGAATGAAAAACTGTTTTTT. Translation: CASSDRDRNEKLFF.

The CDR3 DNA is TGCAGTGCTAGGATTGCGGGACAGCCCCAGCATTTT. Translated, it gives CSARIAGQPQHF. V gene TRBV20-1 combines with J gene TRBJ1-5, with D unresolved. This CDR3 comprises 12 residues. CDR1 and CDR2 from the germline V gene are DFQATT and SNEGSKA (reference sequence). The V end lost 3 bases, the J end lost 7 bases, and 10 bases lay between the germline ends.

This clonotype was seen a few times. This chain links TRBV6-1 with TRBJ1-4, with D perhaps matching TRBD1 (6 bases). V lost 2 bases and J 3 bases, leaving 13 bases between the germline ends. The CDR3 covers 16 residues. Germline-derived CDR1 and CDR2 are MNHNS and SASEGT. The CDR3 bases are TGTGCCAGCAGTGAACCCACAGGGCTATCTAATGAAAAACTGTTTTTT. It specifies CASSEPTGLSNEKLFF.

This chain joins TRBV7-2 and TRBJ2-5; D perhaps matches TRBD2 (5 bases). The ends were cut back, 4 bases at V and 9 bases at J, with 12 bases in the middle. CDR1 and CDR2 (germline): SGHTA, FQGNSA. CDR3 size: 12 residues. CDR3 DNA: TGTGCCAGCAGCTCAAACGGGCGGGCCCAGTACTTC. Translating gives CASSSNGRAQYF. Together with reference TRBV7-2 and TRBJ2-5, the CDR3 gives the full variable domain: GAGVSQSPSNKVTEKGKDVELRCDPISGHTALYWYRQSLGQGLEFLIYFQGNSAPDKSGLPSDRFSAERTGGSVSTLTIQRTQQEDSAVYLCASSSNGRAQYFGPGTRLLVL.

The genes are TRBV19 and TRBJ2-1; the D is unclear. V gave up 3 bases and J gave up 11 bases, with 8 bases separating them. From germline, CDR1 is LNHDA and CDR2 SQIVND (reference sequence). The CDR3 extends over 11 amino acids. CDR3 residues: CASSIEEQQFF. The DNA of the CDR3 is TGTGCCAGTAGTATTGAAGAACAGCAGTTCTTC. Looking up the rest from reference TRBV19 and TRBJ2-1 gives the full variable domain: DGGITQSPKYLFRKEGQNVTLSCEQNLNHDAMYWYRQDPGQGLRLIYYSQIVNDFQKGDIAEGYSVSREKKESFPLTVTSAQKNPTAFYLCASSIEEQQFFGPGTRLTVL.

This clonotype has a count of ten or more. This chain links TRBV7-6 with TRBJ2-6; TRBD1 might be the D (5 bases). CDR3 length: 18 amino acids. The V gene lost 5 bases and the J gene lost 0 bases, with 17 bases spanning the gap. From germline, CDR1 is SGHVS and CDR2 FNYEAQ. The CDR3: CASSPTWGAHSGANVLTF. The CDR3 region has the DNA TGTGCCAGCAGCCCCACATGGGGCGCCCACTCTGGGGCCAACGTCCTGACTTTC. Complete variable domain (other parts from reference TRBV7-6 and TRBJ2-6): GAGVSQSPRYKVTKRGQDVALRCDPISGHVSLYWYRQALGQGPEFLTYFNYEAQQDKSGLPNDRFSAERPEGSISTLTIQRTEQRDSAMYRCASSPTWGAHSGANVLTFGAGSRLTVL.

The sample holds many counts of this clonotype. The chain recombines TRBV24-1 with TRBJ2-3, with 11 positions matching TRBD2. Germline CDR1 and CDR2: KGHDR and SFDVKD. V dropped 4 bases and J dropped 1; count of bases not matched to a gene: 3. There are 16 residues in the CDR3. CDR3 nucleotides: TGTGCCACCAGTGACCCTAGCGGGGGGCGCACAGATACGCAGTATTTT. Residues: CATSDPSGGRTDTQYF.

This clonotype was observed a few times. The V call is TRBV6-1, the J call TRBJ2-2; D is uncertain. V was cut by 6 bases and J by 0 bases, with 14 bases left in between. Germline V lookup: CDR1 MNHNS, CDR2 SASEGT. The CDR3 spans 16 residues. This chain's CDR3 is CASRAMTETNTGELFF. The CDR3 DNA reads TGTGCCAGCAGGGCAATGACGGAAACGAACACCGGGGAGCTGTTTTTT.

The chain combines TRBV10-3 with TRBJ1-1; TRBD1 agrees at 7 bases. The CDR3 contains 15 residues. Per the germline V gene, CDR1 is ENHRY and CDR2 is SYGVKD. V was pared by 3 bases and J by 3 bases, with 7 bases of the junction left unmatched. CDR3 residues: CAISEKGARDTEAFF. The CDR3 DNA is TGTGCCATCAGTGAAAAGGGGGCGCGGGACACTGAAGCTTTCTTT.

The chain combines TRBV10-3 with TRBJ1-1; 10 bases fit TRBD1. The CDR3 covers 15 residues. V was clipped by 4 bases and J by 4 bases; unmatched bases: 6. Per the germline V gene, CDR1 is ENHRY and CDR2 is SYGVKD. The CDR3 loop is CAISGGTGEGTEAFF. CDR3 DNA: TGTGCCATCAGTGGGGGGACAGGGGAGGGCACTGAAGCTTTCTTT.

This clonotype was detected only a few times. V and J are TRBV12-3 or TRBV12-4 and TRBJ1-1; D is undetermined. V was pared by 2 bases and J by 5 bases, with 9 bases between. The CDR3 is 13 amino acids. The chain's CDR3 is CASSLSKSTEAFF. CDR3 bases: TGTGCCAGCAGTTTATCAAAGTCGACTGAAGCTTTCTTT.

The chain is built from TRBV4-2 and TRBJ2-1, with TRBD1 as a possible D gene (6 bases). Germline-derived CDR1 and CDR2 are LGHNA and YNFKEQ. The V gene lost 3 bases and the J gene lost 4 bases, with 19 bases spanning the gap. The CDR3 covers 17 residues. In DNA, the CDR3 is TGTGCCAGCAGCCAGGGTACCGGGACACCTATATACAATGAGCAGTTCTTC. This sequence encodes CASSQGTGTPIYNEQFF.

This clonotype was picked up a small number of times. The chain joins TRBV6-2 or TRBV6-3 to TRBJ2-2; D gene unclear. The V gene's germline CDR1 is MNHEY and CDR2 SVGEGT. This CDR3 region has 11 residues. With 7 bases removed from V and 7 bases from J, the gap between germline ends came to 7 bases. The CDR3 DNA reads TGTGCCAGCACCCAGAGCGGGGAGCTGTTTTTT. Residues: CASTQSGELFF.

The CDR3 is CATRRQGFGSEAFF. The CDR3 DNA is TGTGCCACCAGAAGACAGGGGTTCGGCTCTGAAGCTTTCTTT. The rearrangement uses TRBV15 and TRBJ1-1; 8 bases match TRBD1. This CDR3 region has 14 residues. Germline V lookup: CDR1 LNHNV, CDR2 YYDKDF (reference sequence). J was trimmed by 6 bases and V by 6 bases; bases with no gene match: 9.

The chain carries TRBV14 and TRBJ2-5; D unresolved. Trimming removed 5 bases from V and 3 bases from J, with 16 bases in between. This CDR3 comprises 15 residues. The germline CDR1 and CDR2 sequences are SGHDN and FVKESK. CDR3 in amino acids: CASSGWNDEKETQYF. The CDR3 DNA sequence: TGTGCCAGCAGCGGGTGGAACGACGAAAAAGAGACCCAGTACTTC.

This clonotype was detected only once. CDR3 bases: TGCAGCGTTGGAGGACTAGCGGGACAAGAGACCCAGTACTTC. Translating it yields CSVGGLAGQETQYF. The chain links TRBV29-1 to TRBJ2-5; 12 positions agree with TRBD2. The junction had 2 bases not matched to a gene; V was cut back by 4 bases and J by 2 bases. The CDR3 runs 14 residues. Germline CDR1 reads SQVTM; CDR2 reads ANQGSEA.

This clonotype was seen more than once but under ten times. The chain employs TRBV12-3 or TRBV12-4 and TRBJ1-5, with 7 nucleotides matching TRBD1. This CDR3 is 14 amino acids long. After removal of 4 bases from V and 9 bases from J, the junction contained 9 bases not matched to a gene. As DNA, the CDR3 is TGTGCCAGCAGTTCGGGACAGCGAGGACGGCCCCAGCATTTT. It is translated as CASSSGQRGRPQHF.

CDR3 region: CASSLSVGAQYF. The DNA of the CDR3 is TGTGCCAGCAGCTTAAGTGTCGGGGCCCAGTACTTC. The rearrangement links TRBV7-9 to TRBJ2-5; D is perhaps TRBD2 (5 bases). The germline V gene encodes CDR1 SEHNR and CDR2 FQNEAQ (reference sequence). This CDR3 is built from 12 residues. Trimming removed 2 bases at V and 9 bases at J, with 10 bases between.

This clonotype came up once. This rearrangement joins TRBV6-6 to TRBJ1-5, with 10 bases matching TRBD1. The CDR3 is 17 amino acids. With 6 bases clipped from V and 4 bases from J, the junction kept 12 bases outside the gene matches. Germline loops: CDR1 MNHNY, CDR2 SVGAGI (reference sequence). The CDR3 reads CASRPGGTGAANQPQHF. The CDR3 DNA sequence: TGTGCCAGCAGGCCAGGGGGGACAGGGGCCGCAAATCAGCCCCAGCATTTT.

The rearrangement links TRBV4-1 to TRBJ1-1, with D perhaps TRBD1 (6 bases). Looked up from germline, CDR1 is MGHRA and CDR2 is YSYEKL. V lost 2 bases, J lost 5 bases, and 12 bases lay in between. The CDR3 spans 14 residues. In DNA form, the CDR3 reads TGCGCCAGCAGCCAACCAGGGGAAAGAACTGAAGCTTTCTTT. This codes for CASSQPGERTEAFF.

The chain has TRBV12-3 or TRBV12-4 and TRBJ2-2; 7 bases are a match to TRBD1. V lost 7 bases, J lost 2 bases, and 4 bases stayed unmatched. The CDR3 covers 14 residues. CDR3: CASTDRVNTGELFF. In nucleotides, the CDR3 is TGTGCCAGCACAGACAGGGTTAACACCGGGGAGCTGTTTTTT.

In its sample, this clonotype was seen many times. The chain carries TRBV19 and TRBJ1-5; D is unresolved. The CDR3 is 12 amino acids. Trimming pared 9 bases from V and 0 bases from J, leaving 6 bases between. Per the germline V gene, CDR1 is LNHDA and CDR2 is SQIVND (reference sequence). The CDR3 spells CASTDSNQPQHF. CDR3 bases: TGTGCCAGCACCGATAGCAATCAGCCCCAGCATTTT.

This clonotype has a handful of counts. V is TRBV29-1 and J is TRBJ1-4; 10 bases are shared with TRBD1. The V gene end was trimmed by 2 bases and the J gene end by 10 bases; junction bases not matched to a gene: 4. Germline CDR1 is SQVTM and CDR2 is ANQGSEA. The CDR3 sequence is 13 residues long. CDR3 bases: TGCAGCGTTGAAACGGGACAGGGGAGAAAACTGTTTTTT. Translation: CSVETGQGRKLFF.

This clonotype came up many times. The rearrangement joins TRBV7-9 to TRBJ1-6; D may be TRBD1 (5 bases). CDR1 is SEHNR and CDR2 is FQNEAQ in the germline V gene (reference sequence). The CDR3 extends over 17 amino acids. V lost 1 base, J lost 7 bases, and 17 bases lay in between. CDR3 coding DNA: TGTGCCAGCAGCTTAGTAAGGTCCAGGGTCGAGAATTCACCCCTCCACTTT. This gives the protein CASSLVRSRVENSPLHF. The complete variable domain, with remaining parts taken from reference TRBV7-9 and TRBJ1-6, reads DTGVSQNPRHKITKRGQNVTFRCDPISEHNRLYWYRQTLGQGPEFLTYFQNEAQLEKSRLLSDRFSAERPKGSFSTLEIQRTEQGDSAMYLCASSLVRSRVENSPLHFGNGTRLTVT.